This paragraph reports one T cell receptor beta chain. The antigen is undetermined. V was clipped by 6 bases and J by 5 bases; unmatched bases: 8. Germline V gene data show CDR1 as MNHNS and CDR2 as SASEGT. The CDR3 is 14 residues long. As to treatment: roughly 11-day PBMC culture with coronavirus spike peptide pools or control peptides (ViraFEST assay). Those CD4+ T cells from the unexposed donor predate the COVID-19 pandemic (2011-2018). The data are from a study of vaccination and CD4 T cells after COVID-19. Sequencing of DNA taken from cultured CD4+ T cells relied on the Oncomine TCR Beta short-read assay. Each CDR3 protein gets one entry after TCRdb re-called the PCR reads with MiXCR. The sample has nearly 4,500 distinct CDR3 sequences, 63% seen once.

The sequencing sample was made of CD4+ T cells from blood, cultured in vitro. The chain joins TRBV6-1 to TRBJ2-5, with TRBD1 matching over 8 bases. This TCR was sampled from a human donor in good health. CDR3 in DNA: TGTGCCAGCAGACGAGACAGGGGAGCGGAGACCCAGTACTTC. Translation gives CASRRDRGAETQYF.